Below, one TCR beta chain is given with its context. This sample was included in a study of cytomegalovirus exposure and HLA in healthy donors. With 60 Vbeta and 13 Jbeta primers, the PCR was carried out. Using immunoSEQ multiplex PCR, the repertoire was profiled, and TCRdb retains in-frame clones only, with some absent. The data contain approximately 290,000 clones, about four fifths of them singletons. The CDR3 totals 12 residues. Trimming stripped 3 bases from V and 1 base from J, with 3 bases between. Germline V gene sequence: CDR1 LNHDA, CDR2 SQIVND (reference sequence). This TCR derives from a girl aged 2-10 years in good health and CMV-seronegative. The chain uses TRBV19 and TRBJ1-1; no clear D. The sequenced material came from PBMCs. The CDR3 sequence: CASSIRNTEAFF. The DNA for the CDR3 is TGTGCCAGTAGTATCCGGAACACTGAAGCTTTCTTT.